This T cell receptor (beta chain) was profiled in a study of tumor and adjacent non-tumor tissue in lung cancer. A modified ARM-PCR protocol with three rounds of nested PCR amplified TCRbeta. TCRdb ran MiXCR on the multiplex PCR reads and lists one entry per CDR3 protein. The sample carries more than 85,000 distinct CDR3 sequences, more than 55% recorded once. The CDR3 length is 14 residues. Trimming pared 2 bases from V and 1 base from J, leaving 8 bases between. CDR1 is MNHEY and CDR2 is SVGAGI in the germline V gene. There are many counts of this clonotype. Antigen specificity is unknown. The template was RNA from unsorted bulk tissue. The normal lung tissue was taken more than 3 cm from the tumor edge. Points from the study as a whole: Top 100 clones took a larger repertoire share in normal lung. Tumor TCR diversity, when higher, was linked to shorter survival.

The chain carries TRBV6-5 and TRBJ1-1; D not certain. The source material was distant non-tumor lung tissue. The TCR sequence derives from a man aged 30 to 39 with non-small cell lung cancer. The DNA of the CDR3 is TGTGCCAGCAGTTACAAGGCAGAGAACACTGAAGCTTTCTTT. It specifies CASSYKAENTEAFF.